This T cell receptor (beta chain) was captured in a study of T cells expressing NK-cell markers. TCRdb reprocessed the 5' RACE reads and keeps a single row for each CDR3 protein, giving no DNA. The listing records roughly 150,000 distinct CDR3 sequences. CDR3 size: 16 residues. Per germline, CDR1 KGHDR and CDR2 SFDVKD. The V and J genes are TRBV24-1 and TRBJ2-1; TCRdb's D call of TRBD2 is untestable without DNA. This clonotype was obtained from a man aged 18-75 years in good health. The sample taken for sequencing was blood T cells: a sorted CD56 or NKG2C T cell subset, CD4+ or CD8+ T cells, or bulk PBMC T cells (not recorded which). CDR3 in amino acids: CATSDSGTATYNEQFF.